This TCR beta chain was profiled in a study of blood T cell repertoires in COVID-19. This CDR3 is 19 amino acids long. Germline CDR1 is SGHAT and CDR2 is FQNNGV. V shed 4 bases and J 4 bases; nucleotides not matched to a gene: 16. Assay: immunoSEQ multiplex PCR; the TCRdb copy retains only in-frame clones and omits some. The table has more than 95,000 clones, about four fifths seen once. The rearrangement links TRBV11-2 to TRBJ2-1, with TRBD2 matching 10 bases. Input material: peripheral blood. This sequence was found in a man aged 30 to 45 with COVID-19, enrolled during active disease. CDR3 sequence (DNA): TGTGCCAGCAGCTCCAGCGAAGCGGGTAATAGCGGGAGGTACAATGAGCAGTTCTTC. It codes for CASSSSEAGNSGRYNEQFF.